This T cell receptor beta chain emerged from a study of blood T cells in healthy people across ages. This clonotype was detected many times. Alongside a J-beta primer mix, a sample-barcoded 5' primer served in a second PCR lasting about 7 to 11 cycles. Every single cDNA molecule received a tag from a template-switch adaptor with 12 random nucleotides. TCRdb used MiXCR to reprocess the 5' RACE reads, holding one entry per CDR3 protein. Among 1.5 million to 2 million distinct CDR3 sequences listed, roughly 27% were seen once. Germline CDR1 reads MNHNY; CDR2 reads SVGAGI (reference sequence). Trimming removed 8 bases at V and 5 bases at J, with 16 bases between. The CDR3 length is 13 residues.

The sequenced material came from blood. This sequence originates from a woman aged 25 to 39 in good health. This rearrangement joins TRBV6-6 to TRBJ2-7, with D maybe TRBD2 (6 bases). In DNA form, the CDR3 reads TGTGCCAGCGCCACGGCTAGCGTCCACGAGCAGTACTTC. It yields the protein CASATASVHEQYF.